This T cell receptor beta chain emerged from a study of identical twins. In TCRdb, the 5' RACE reads were re-called with MiXCR into one record per CDR3 protein. The data contain 750,000 to 950,000 distinct CDR3 sequences, roughly an eighth of them singletons. This clonotype was detected a few times. The germline V gene encodes CDR1 MNHNS and CDR2 SASEGT. This CDR3 has 13 amino acids. Trimming took 6 bases from V and 12 from J; bases not matched to a gene: 10. The data were also submitted as part of a second study, on yellow fever vaccine responses in identical twins.

This TCR was recovered from a young woman in good health. Sequenced sample: PBMCs. The genes are TRBV6-1 and TRBJ1-5; 8 nucleotides agree with TRBD1. The CDR3 here is CASRDRVNQCQHF. The DNA of the CDR3 is TGTGCCAGCAGGGACAGGGTCAATCAGTGCCAGCATTTT.